One sample yielded the 22 T cell receptor beta chains listed below, sequenced in a study of Siglec-9 on CD8 T cells in melanoma. The protocol was immunoSEQ multiplex PCR, while the TCRdb copy is restricted to in-frame clones and leaves out a portion. The sample contains over 30,000 clones, about 80% of which appear only once. The sample was Siglec-9- CD8+ T cells sorted from blood. These receptors were taken from a human donor in good health.

This chain uses TRBV5-6 with TRBJ2-2; tentative D call: TRBD1 (6 bases). Deletions cut 4 bases from V and 6 bases from J, with 13 bases between. CDR1 is SGHDT and CDR2 is YYEEEE in the germline V gene. This CDR3 region has 14 residues. CDR3 in amino acids: CASSLRQAPGELFF. The CDR3 DNA reads as TGTGCCAGCAGCCTGCGACAGGCCCCCGGGGAGCTGTTTTTT.

This chain connects TRBV27 to TRBJ2-1; D tentatively reads TRBD1 or TRBD2 (5 bases each). Trimming pared 6 bases from V and 2 bases from J, leaving 17 bases between. CDR1 and CDR2 from the germline V gene are MNHEY and SMNVEV (reference sequence). The CDR3 has 16 amino acids. The CDR3 loop is CASREVGGDAYNEQFF. CDR3 DNA sequence: TGTGCCAGCAGGGAGGTTGGGGGAGACGCCTACAATGAGCAGTTCTTC.

The gene calls are TRBV4-2 and TRBJ1-1; D possibly corresponds to TRBD1 (5 bases). With 3 bases removed from V and 1 base from J, the gap between germline ends came to 9 bases. CDR3 length: 14 residues. Germline V gene data show CDR1 as LGHNA and CDR2 as YNFKEQ. This chain's CDR3 is CASSHGTENTEAFF. DNA for the CDR3: TGTGCCAGCAGCCATGGGACGGAGAACACTGAAGCTTTCTTT.

The V gene is TRBV4-2, the J gene TRBJ2-1; D call uncertain. Germline V gene sequence: CDR1 LGHNA, CDR2 YNFKEQ. The CDR3 length is 15 residues. V was shortened by 3 bases and J by 0 bases, with 9 bases between the two germline ends. As DNA, the CDR3 is TGTGCCAGCAGCCAGAGTCCAAGCTCCTACAATGAGCAGTTCTTC. This encodes CASSQSPSSYNEQFF.

V and J are TRBV7-9 and TRBJ2-7, with D maybe TRBD1 (6 bases). The V and J ends lost 3 bases and 3 bases respectively, with 9 bases between them. Germline CDR1 reads SEHNR; CDR2 reads FQNEAQ (reference sequence). The CDR3 length is 13 residues. CDR3 DNA: TGTGCCAGCAGCTTTCCGACAGGCTACGAGCAGTACTTC. Protein: CASSFPTGYEQYF.

This chain links TRBV9 with TRBJ2-7; D remains unclear. The CDR3 extends over 14 amino acids. CDR1 is SGDLS and CDR2 is YYNGEE in the germline V gene. V shed 0 bases and J shed 6 bases, with 13 bases lying between them. CDR3 protein: CASSVENTLGEQYF. The CDR3, as DNA: TGTGCCAGCAGCGTAGAAAACACCTTGGGCGAGCAGTACTTC.

This clone was seen a single time. The chain employs TRBV11-2 and TRBJ2-1; the D gene is possibly TRBD2 (6 bases). Trimming pared 6 bases from V and 6 bases from J, leaving 15 bases between. Germline lookup yields CDR1 SGHAT and CDR2 FQNNGV. There are 14 residues in the CDR3. The CDR3 here is CASRSEGIGNEQFF. The CDR3 DNA reads as TGTGCCAGCAGGTCGGAGGGAATAGGCAATGAGCAGTTCTTC. The full variable domain, in which reference TRBV11-2 and TRBJ2-1 provide the parts outside the CDR3, is EAGVAQSPRYKIIEKRQSVAFWCNPISGHATLYWYQQILGQGPKLLIQFQNNGVVDDSQLPKDRFSAERLKGVDSTLKIQPAKLEDSAVYLCASRSEGIGNEQFFGPGTRLTVL.

V and J are TRBV28 and TRBJ2-5; 7 bases are a match to TRBD2. With V trimmed by 3 bases and J by 5 bases, 12 bases remained unmatched. The CDR3 is 16 amino acids. Per the germline V gene, CDR1 is MDHEN and CDR2 is SYDVKM. The chain's CDR3 is CASSFPTGLDGETQYF. The CDR3 region has the DNA TGTGCCAGCAGTTTCCCCACAGGACTAGATGGGGAGACCCAGTACTTC.

The V and J genes are TRBV7-9 and TRBJ2-2; unclear D gene. This CDR3 spans 12 amino acids. The V end lost 5 bases, the J end lost 7 bases, and 8 bases lay between the germline ends. From germline, CDR1 is SEHNR and CDR2 FQNEAQ (reference sequence). The CDR3 nucleotides read TGTGCCAGCAGCCCGCCTGGCGGGGAGCTGTTTTTT. It translates to CASSPPGGELFF.

The chain joins TRBV28 to TRBJ1-1; possibly TRBD1 for D (6 bases). The CDR3 has 15 residues. Germline V gene lookup returns CDR1 MDHEN and CDR2 SYDVKM. Deletions cut 8 bases from V and 0 bases from J, with 16 bases between. In DNA, the CDR3 is TGTGCCAGCGACTATGGAGGGACAATGAACACTGAAGCTTTCTTT. It translates to CASDYGGTMNTEAFF.

This chain uses TRBV27 with TRBJ2-7; TRBD1 or TRBD2 may be the D gene (5 bases each). The CDR3 is 13 residues long. The ends were cut back, 5 bases at V and 7 bases at J, with 15 bases in the middle. Germline V gives CDR1 MNHEY, CDR2 SMNVEV (reference sequence). CDR3 DNA sequence: TGTGCCAGCAGTCCGGGACCAGCGTGGGAGCAGTACTTC. Amino acid sequence: CASSPGPAWEQYF.

This chain joins TRBV4-1 and TRBJ2-3; the D gene could be TRBD1 or TRBD2 (5 bases each). V gave up 0 bases and J gave up 4 bases, with 11 bases separating them. CDR1 and CDR2 from the germline V gene are MGHRA and YSYEKL. This CDR3 region has 15 residues. CDR3 DNA sequence: TGCGCCAGCAGCCAAGAAGGGGAGAGGCCAGATACGCAGTATTTT. Its translation is CASSQEGERPDTQYF.

This rearrangement joins TRBV11-3 to TRBJ2-1; D is unresolved. The CDR3 has 13 amino acids. Germline CDR1 is SGHNT and CDR2 is YENEEA. V was shortened by 5 bases and J by 10 bases, with 15 bases between the two germline ends. Here the CDR3 DNA reads TGTGCCAGCAGCCTCCTCCTGGGCGAGGAGCAGTTCTTC. Amino acids: CASSLLLGEEQFF. The full variable domain, its missing parts supplied by reference TRBV11-3 and TRBJ2-1, is EAGVVQSPRYKIIEKKQPVAFWCNPISGHNTLYWYLQNLGQGPELLIRYENEEAVDDSQLPKDRFSAERLKGVDSTLKIQPAELGDSAVYLCASSLLLGEEQFFGPGTRLTVL.

The chain combines TRBV5-6 with TRBJ2-7; the D is unclear. Trimming left V 0 bases short and J 2 bases short, with 6 bases between. CDR3 length: 13 amino acids. Germline V gene lookup returns CDR1 SGHDT and CDR2 YYEEEE. The CDR3 spells CASSLAQTYEQYF. The CDR3 DNA is TGTGCCAGCAGCTTGGCCCAAACCTACGAGCAGTACTTC.

The gene calls are TRBV29-1 and TRBJ2-1, with TRBD2 matching 10 bases. This CDR3 comprises 16 residues. V was pared by 6 bases and J by 8 bases, with 16 bases of the junction left unmatched. Germline V gene lookup returns CDR1 SQVTM and CDR2 ANQGSEA. CDR3 nucleotide sequence: TGCAGCGTGACGTCATGGCTAGCGGGAGAAAAGGATGAGCAGTTCTTC. Its translation: CSVTSWLAGEKDEQFF.

This chain links TRBV27 with TRBJ2-1, with 9 bases aligning to TRBD1. J gave up 8 bases and V 3 bases, and 8 bases lay outside the gene matches. Germline CDR1 is MNHEY and CDR2 is SMNVEV (reference sequence). CDR3 length: 15 residues. The CDR3 DNA reads as TGTGCCAGCAGTTTGTCGGGACAGGGTCGGGATGAGCAGTTCTTC. Translation: CASSLSGQGRDEQFF.

This rearrangement joins TRBV7-9 to TRBJ2-7; D gene uncertain. V was cut by 2 bases and J by 4 bases, with 12 bases left in between. The CDR3 length is 14 residues. Per the germline V gene, CDR1 is SEHNR and CDR2 is FQNEAQ (reference sequence). Here the CDR3 DNA reads TGTGCCAGCAGCTTAACCCCCCGCTCGTACGAGCAGTACTTC. Amino acid sequence: CASSLTPRSYEQYF.

The gene calls are TRBV13 and TRBJ1-6, with D unresolved. The germline gives CDR1 PRHDT, CDR2 FYEKMQ (reference sequence). The CDR3 extends over 15 amino acids. V was shortened by 1 base and J by 10 bases, with 14 bases between the two germline ends. CDR3: CASSLAVGIGSPLHF. The CDR3 coding sequence is TGTGCCAGCAGCTTAGCGGTCGGAATTGGGTCACCCCTCCACTTT. Drawing the rest from reference TRBV13 and TRBJ1-6, the complete variable domain is AAGVIQSPRHLIKEKRETATLKCYPIPRHDTVYWYQQGPGQDPQFLISFYEKMQSDKGSIPDRFSAQQFSDYHSELNMSSLELGDSALYFCASSLAVGIGSPLHFGNGTRLTVT.

This clone was picked up one time. The chain uses TRBV5-1 and TRBJ2-3; D is unresolved. V was shortened by 0 bases and J by 2 bases, with 7 bases between the two germline ends. This CDR3 contains 14 residues. Germline assignment: CDR1 SGHRS and CDR2 YFSETQ. The CDR3 DNA reads as TGCGCCAGCAGCTTGGGGTCTTCCACAGATACGCAGTATTTT. This encodes CASSLGSSTDTQYF.

The V and J genes are TRBV6-5 and TRBJ2-5, with D possibly matching TRBD1 (5 bases). The V and J ends lost 6 bases and 5 bases respectively, with 16 bases between them. Germline V gene data show CDR1 as MNHEY and CDR2 as SVGAGI. CDR3 length equals 14 residues. CDR3 in amino acids: CASSRIGAWETQYF. CDR3 coding DNA: TGTGCCAGCAGCCGCATAGGGGCCTGGGAGACCCAGTACTTC.

The chain joins TRBV9 to TRBJ2-3, with TRBD2 identical over 8 bases. Looked up from germline, CDR1 is SGDLS and CDR2 is YYNGEE. With 0 bases clipped from V and 2 bases from J, the junction kept 11 bases outside the gene matches. The CDR3 is 18 residues long. The CDR3 protein is CASSVVGGIAGPTDTQYF. In DNA form, the CDR3 reads TGTGCCAGCAGCGTAGTGGGTGGGATAGCGGGACCCACAGATACGCAGTATTTT. Filled out from reference TRBV9 and TRBJ2-3, the complete variable domain reads DSGVTQTPKHLITATGQRVTLRCSPRSGDLSVYWYQQSLDQGLQFLIQYYNGEERAKGNILERFSAQQFPDLHSELNLSSLELGDSALYFCASSVVGGIAGPTDTQYFGPGTRLTVL.

This clone has only one observation. This chain joins TRBV11-2 and TRBJ2-2; D tentatively reads TRBD1 or TRBD2 (6 bases each). Germline CDR1 and CDR2: SGHAT and FQNNGV. Trimming left V 3 bases short and J 6 bases short, with 17 bases between. The CDR3 has 16 amino acids. The CDR3 spells CASSFRGKGVAGELFF. CDR3 bases: TGTGCCAGCAGCTTCCGCGGGAAGGGGGTAGCCGGGGAGCTGTTTTTT.